The 27 T cell receptor beta chains below come from one sample, sequenced in a study of human T cells and chemical hapten exposure (dated by TCRdb to the early 2020s). Libraries were constructed by RACE. Data came from a NextSeq 500. TCRdb trimmed public reads at Q25 via fastp, called clones via MiXCR and kept in-frame beta chains. Records with the same CDR3 protein are collapsed into one entry carrying the most frequent genes and DNA. The sample table contains approximately 110,000 distinct CDR3 sequences; only one count was recorded for nearly 35% of them. Roughly 2.5% of the sample goes to the ten largest clones. Explained via the paper, the time point label denotes: patch test 3, about 24 weeks after DPC sensitization. In the paper's terms, the treatment or condition label means: therapeutic diphenylcyclopropenone sensitization with weekly scalp DPC. Sample: whole blood, taken in connection with sensitization to the hapten diphenylcyclopropenone (DPC). These receptors all stem from a man between 35 and 55 years old with alopecia areata. Some clones in this sample may be carry-over from other donors' samples.

This clonotype was counted only a few times. This chain connects TRBV7-2 to TRBJ2-3; the D call may be TRBD1 or TRBD2 (5 bases each). The germline V gene encodes CDR1 SGHTA and CDR2 FQGNSA. Trimming took 1 base from V and 8 from J, leaving 19 bases between them. The CDR3 covers 16 residues. CDR3 in amino acids: CASSLEGRGLAGTQYF. CDR3 coding DNA: TGTGCCAGCAGCTTAGAAGGCCGGGGCCTAGCAGGTACGCAGTATTTT.

This chain uses TRBV20-1 with TRBJ1-2, with 8 bases identical to TRBD1. With 5 bases clipped from V and 4 bases from J, the junction kept 3 bases outside the gene matches. Germline lookup yields CDR1 DFQATT and CDR2 SNEGSKA (reference sequence). There are 12 residues in the CDR3. This chain's CDR3 is CSASGQGYGYTF. CDR3 DNA: TGCAGTGCTTCCGGACAGGGCTATGGCTACACCTTC.

The rearrangement joins TRBV20-1 to TRBJ2-7; 11 bases agree with TRBD2. CDR3 length: 19 amino acids. J was trimmed by 2 bases and V by 3 bases; bases with no gene match: 18. Germline-derived CDR1 and CDR2 are DFQATT and SNEGSKA (reference sequence). The CDR3 DNA reads TGCAGTGCTAGGGGTAGTAGCGGGAGGGCCTTAAAAAACCCCTACGAGCAGTACTTC. Protein: CSARGSSGRALKNPYEQYF.

A few counts support this clonotype. The rearrangement joins TRBV28 to TRBJ2-1, with D possibly TRBD1 on 5 matching bases. CDR3 length: 13 residues. V was shortened by 6 bases and J by 3 bases, with 9 bases between the two germline ends. Per the germline V gene, CDR1 is MDHEN and CDR2 is SYDVKM. The CDR3 DNA is TGTGCCAGCAGGGACATCTGCTACAATGAGCAGTTCTTC. This encodes CASRDICYNEQFF. The whole variable domain, remainder taken from reference TRBV28 and TRBJ2-1, is DVKVTQSSRYLVKRTGEKVFLECVQDMDHENMFWYRQDPGLGLRLIYFSYDVKMKEKGDIPEGYSVSREKKERFSLILESASTNQTSMYLCASRDICYNEQFFGPGTRLTVL.

The V call is TRBV12-3 or TRBV12-4, the J call TRBJ1-6, with no clear D. Between the trimmed V and J ends, which lost 3 bases and 10 bases, there was a span of 10 bases. The CDR3 is made up of 13 amino acids. The CDR3 protein is CASSFRAGSPLHF. The DNA of the CDR3 is TGTGCCAGCAGTTTTAGGGCGGGCTCACCCCTCCACTTT.

This clonotype was recorded only once. The chain joins TRBV30 to TRBJ1-1; D is ambiguous. The V gene lost 3 bases and the J gene lost 4 bases, with 12 bases spanning the gap. Germline CDR1 GTSNPN, CDR2 SVGIG (reference sequence). The CDR3 runs 13 residues. The CDR3 DNA sequence: TGTGCCTGGAGCCCCCGAGTTGGCACTGAAGCTTTCTTT. Its protein is CAWSPRVGTEAFF. Together with reference TRBV30 and TRBJ1-1, the CDR3 gives the full variable domain: SQTIHQWPATLVQPVGSPLSLECTVEGTSNPNLYWYRQAAGRGLQLLFYSVGIGQISSEVPQNLSASRPQDRQFILSSKKLLLSDSGFYLCAWSPRVGTEAFFGQGTRLTVV.

This chain links TRBV7-8 with TRBJ2-5; maybe TRBD2 (6 bases). V lost 0 bases, J lost 2 bases, and 10 bases lay in between. CDR1 is SGHVS and CDR2 is FQNEAQ in the germline V gene. The CDR3 contains 15 residues. CDR3 nucleotide sequence: TGTGCCAGCAGCTTAGCCCTCGGACTACAAGAGACCCAGTACTTC. It yields the protein CASSLALGLQETQYF. Variable domain in full (rest from reference TRBV7-8 and TRBJ2-5): GAGVSQSPRYKVAKRGQDVALRCDPISGHVSLFWYQQALGQGPEFLTYFQNEAQLDKSGLPSDRFFAERPEGSVSTLKIQRTQQEDSAVYLCASSLALGLQETQYFGPGTRLLVL.

This clonotype was counted a few times. The V gene is TRBV12-3 or TRBV12-4, the J gene TRBJ1-5; the D is unclear. Between the trimmed V and J ends, which lost 3 bases and 8 bases, there was a span of 8 bases. The CDR3 has 12 amino acids. Here the CDR3 reads CASSFQREPQHF. For the CDR3, the DNA is TGTGCCAGCAGTTTTCAGAGGGAGCCCCAGCATTTT.

Written as DNA, the CDR3 is TGTGCCAGCAGTCCTAGCGGGAGTTGGAACACTGAGCAGTTCTTC. Its translation: CASSPSGSWNTEQFF. This rearrangement joins TRBV12-3 or TRBV12-4 to TRBJ2-1; 10 nucleotides match TRBD2. Trimming took 5 bases from V and 9 from J; bases not matched to a gene: 10. CDR3 length equals 15 residues.

The chain employs TRBV7-2 and TRBJ1-3; D remains ambiguous. V was trimmed by 1 base and J by 0 bases, leaving 7 bases between them. The CDR3 spans 15 residues. Per germline, CDR1 SGHTA and CDR2 FQGNSA. In DNA form, the CDR3 reads TGTGCCAGCAGCTTAGGGCTGAGCTCTGGAAACACCATATATTTT. Translating gives CASSLGLSSGNTIYF. The full variable domain, completed using reference TRBV7-2 and TRBJ1-3, is GAGVSQSPSNKVTEKGKDVELRCDPISGHTALYWYRQSLGQGLEFLIYFQGNSAPDKSGLPSDRFSAERTGGSVSTLTIQRTQQEDSAVYLCASSLGLSSGNTIYFGEGSWLTVV.

This clonotype was seen a few times. The V and J genes are TRBV4-1 and TRBJ1-4; D gene uncertain. Germline CDR1 and CDR2: MGHRA and YSYEKL. V lost 1 base and J 11 bases, leaving 14 bases between the germline ends. The CDR3 has 14 residues. The CDR3 sequence is CASSQVVIAWKLFF. Written as DNA, the CDR3 is TGCGCCAGCAGCCAAGTCGTCATAGCGTGGAAACTGTTTTTT.

The chain has TRBV6-6 and TRBJ1-5; possible D gene TRBD1, 6 bases. The length of the CDR3 is 13 residues. V shed 8 bases and J shed 9 bases, with 17 bases lying between them. Germline V gives CDR1 MNHNY, CDR2 SVGAGI (reference sequence). The CDR3 reads CASSGEGSGPQHF. In DNA, the CDR3 is TGTGCCAGCTCAGGGGAAGGGTCGGGGCCCCAGCATTTT.

The rearrangement uses TRBV20-1 and TRBJ2-3, with no clear D. Germline assignment: CDR1 DFQATT and CDR2 SNEGSKA (reference sequence). Trimming shortened V by 0 bases and J by 2 bases, and 21 bases separated the two germline ends. The CDR3 spans 18 residues. The CDR3 DNA reads as TGCAGTGCTAGAGATGGCAGCCCCCAAGCCCCTCACACAGATACGCAGTATTTT. Translated: CSARDGSPQAPHTDTQYF.

V and J are TRBV15 and TRBJ2-5; 8 bases are shared with TRBD1. This CDR3 is built from 14 residues. V shed 4 bases, J shed 1 base, and the junction held 2 bases outside the gene matches. From germline, CDR1 is LNHNV and CDR2 YYDKDF (reference sequence). The CDR3 bases are TGTGCCACCAGCAAGGGACAGGTCCAAGAGACCCAGTACTTC. Protein sequence: CATSKGQVQETQYF.

The rearrangement links TRBV10-3 to TRBJ1-1, with TRBD1 matching 9 bases. CDR1 is ENHRY, CDR2 SYGVKD, per germline. The length of the CDR3 is 13 residues. Germline trimming cut 6 bases from V and 4 bases from J; bases unmatched to any gene: 3. CDR3 coding DNA: TGTGCCATCAGATTGACAGGGGGCACTGAAGCTTTCTTT. It is translated as CAIRLTGGTEAFF.

This chain uses TRBV9 with TRBJ1-5, with a possible D match to TRBD1 (5 bases). CDR3 length: 15 residues. From germline, CDR1 is SGDLS and CDR2 YYNGEE. The germline V and J ends were trimmed by 4 bases and 8 bases, with 19 bases remaining between them. The CDR3 reads CASSPGVGLGEPQHF. The DNA for the CDR3 is TGTGCCAGCAGCCCTGGGGTAGGGTTGGGGGAGCCCCAGCATTTT. The full variable domain, its missing parts supplied by reference TRBV9 and TRBJ1-5, is DSGVTQTPKHLITATGQRVTLRCSPRSGDLSVYWYQQSLDQGLQFLIQYYNGEERAKGNILERFSAQQFPDLHSELNLSSLELGDSALYFCASSPGVGLGEPQHFGDGTRLSIL.

This rearrangement joins TRBV10-3 to TRBJ1-6; possible D gene TRBD1, 5 bases. V was pared by 11 bases and J by 6 bases, with 14 bases between. The CDR3 covers 13 residues. CDR1 and CDR2 (germline): ENHRY, SYGVKD. CDR3 coding DNA: TGTGCCGTTCAGGGATCCATTAATTCACCCCTCCACTTT. This codes for CAVQGSINSPLHF.

This clonotype was detected a few times. This sequence joins TRBV6-4 and TRBJ1-2; 8 bases match TRBD1. Trimming removed 5 bases from V and 3 bases from J; junction bases left unmatched: 5. There are 14 residues in the CDR3. The germline V gene has CDR1 MRHNA and CDR2 SNTAGT. The CDR3 region has the DNA TGTGCCAGCAGTCGGGACAGGACCGACTATGGCTACACCTTC. Encoded protein: CASSRDRTDYGYTF.

This clonotype was counted between two and nine times. The chain uses TRBV28 and TRBJ2-6; a weak D match, TRBD2 (6 bases). The germline V and J ends were trimmed by 1 base and 0 bases, with 13 bases remaining between them. Germline assignment: CDR1 MDHEN and CDR2 SYDVKM. The CDR3 sequence is 18 residues long. The chain's CDR3 is CASSLSWDGSSGANVLTF. The DNA of the CDR3 is TGTGCCAGCAGTTTATCCTGGGACGGGAGCTCTGGGGCCAACGTCCTGACTTTC.

This clonotype came up a few times. The chain employs TRBV15 and TRBJ1-2; TRBD1 might be the D (5 bases). This CDR3 has 14 residues. The germline V gene encodes CDR1 LNHNV and CDR2 YYDKDF (reference sequence). Trimming pared 5 bases from V and 1 base from J, leaving 11 bases between. The CDR3 loop reads CATSYKTVNYGYTF. The CDR3 nucleotides read TGTGCCACCAGCTATAAGACAGTTAACTATGGCTACACCTTC.

This clonotype was picked up a small number of times. The chain employs TRBV4-2 and TRBJ2-1; 7 positions match TRBD1. V lost 0 bases and J lost 7; bases outside the gene matches: 12. CDR1 is LGHNA and CDR2 is YNFKEQ in the germline V gene. The CDR3 extends over 17 amino acids. In nucleotides, the CDR3 is TGTGCCAGCAGCCAAGATTGGGCAGGGCCGACAGGGAATGAGCAGTTCTTC. Its protein is CASSQDWAGPTGNEQFF.

This clonotype was observed a handful of times. This chain joins TRBV6-2 or TRBV6-3 and TRBJ2-6; D call uncertain. V gave up 10 bases and J gave up 0 bases, with 19 bases separating them. Germline values: CDR1 MNHEY, CDR2 SVGEGT. The CDR3 is made up of 17 amino acids. Written as DNA, the CDR3 is TGTGCCACCCAATGGGTTTTTTCCTCCTCTGGGGCCAACGTCCTGACTTTC. This gives the protein CATQWVFSSSGANVLTF.

The V call is TRBV20-1, the J call TRBJ2-5, with D possibly being TRBD2 (6 bases). The CDR3 is made up of 13 amino acids. Germline loops: CDR1 DFQATT, CDR2 SNEGSKA (reference sequence). V was shortened by 5 bases and J by 5 bases, with 15 bases between the two germline ends. The CDR3 nucleotides are TGCAGTGCTGGACGACTAGGTATGGAGACCCAGTACTTC. It translates to CSAGRLGMETQYF.

V is TRBV12-3 or TRBV12-4 and J is TRBJ2-1; D not certain. V lost 8 bases and J lost 0, with 11 bases in between. The CDR3 length is 14 residues. The CDR3 bases are TGTGCCAGCTGGGTGTCTAGCTCCTACAATGAGCAGTTCTTC. Protein: CASWVSSSYNEQFF.

This clonotype showed up just a few times. The chain uses TRBV10-3 and TRBJ2-7; D unclear. Germline V lookup: CDR1 ENHRY, CDR2 SYGVKD. The CDR3 sequence is 13 residues long. Trimming pared 4 bases from V and 6 bases from J, leaving 13 bases between. The chain's CDR3 is CAISGPISFEQYF. DNA of the CDR3: TGTGCCATCAGTGGCCCAATCTCTTTCGAGCAGTACTTC.

The chain uses TRBV10-3 and TRBJ1-1; 9 bases are shared with TRBD1. Germline CDR1 is ENHRY and CDR2 is SYGVKD. The J segment lost 0 bases and the V segment lost 6 bases, leaving 2 bases of the junction unmatched. The CDR3 spans 14 residues. CDR3: CAIRGQGLNTEAFF. The CDR3 nucleotides are TGTGCCATCAGAGGACAGGGGCTGAACACTGAAGCTTTCTTT.

DNA of the CDR3: TGTGCCAGCAGCCAGAGCGGAGAAAGCAATCAGCCCCAGCATTTT. Its translation: CASSQSGESNQPQHF. The chain has TRBV6-6 and TRBJ1-5; D is uncertain. This CDR3 has 15 amino acids. Germline V lookup: CDR1 MNHNY, CDR2 SVGAGI (reference sequence). Trimming cost V 6 bases and J 1 base, with 13 bases left between them.